Given below is one T cell receptor (beta chain) in context. Sequencing was performed with immunoSEQ multiplex PCR; in TCRdb, only in-frame clones are kept and a portion is missing. The sample yields under 250,000 clones, 84% seen once. This sample was included in a study of blood T cell repertoires in COVID-19. On the study more broadly: Acute and convalescent COVID-19 samples came from the United States, Italy and Spain.

Germline CDR1 reads KGHDR; CDR2 reads SFDVKD. V lost 4 bases to trimming and J lost 5 bases, with 10 bases between them. There are 13 residues in the CDR3. Sample: peripheral blood. This sequence originates from a woman in her sixties with acute or convalescent COVID-19. The chain carries TRBV24-1 and TRBJ1-1, with D tentatively TRBD1 (6 bases). This CDR3 is CATSEPGQTEAFF. DNA for the CDR3: TGTGCCACCAGTGAGCCCGGACAGACTGAAGCTTTCTTT.